This TCR beta chain was identified in a study of molecular identifiers for immune sequencing clone quantification. The junction had 5 bases not matched to a gene; V was cut back by 0 bases and J by 4 bases. The CDR3 loop spans 16 amino acids. Per the germline V gene, CDR1 is SGDLS and CDR2 is YYNGEE. In TCRdb, the PCR reads were re-called with MiXCR into one record per CDR3 protein. The sample gives more than 450,000 distinct CDR3 sequences, around 25% of which show up once; around 0.76% is in the top ten. The sample comprised naive CD8+ T cells from blood, with Jurkat cell RNA spiked in. The subset denotes: FACS-sorted CD8+CD4-CCR7+CD45RA+ naive T cells. The chain couples TRBV9 to TRBJ2-3; 10 nucleotides align to TRBD1. The receptor was derived from a human donor in good health. Some libraries in this study had Jurkat cell RNA spiked in. CDR3 DNA sequence: TGTGCCAGCAGCGTAGGGACAGGGGGAAGTTCAGATACGCAGTATTTT. Its protein product is CASSVGTGGSSDTQYF.